The 18 T cell receptor beta chains below all came from one sample that was sequenced in a study of CD8 T cell repertoires and HIV-1 epitope variants. The repertoire was sequenced with immunoSEQ multiplex PCR; TCRdb's copy has only in-frame clones and lacks some. The sample contains 95,000 or so clones, 74% of which appear only once. Material for sequencing was uncultured baseline CD8+ T cells from peripheral blood mononuclear cells (PBMCs). Source of these receptors: a male donor with HIV.

This rearrangement joins TRBV28 to TRBJ2-1, with 7 bases identical to TRBD2. V shed 7 bases, J shed 1 base, and the junction held 10 bases outside the gene matches. Germline V gene data show CDR1 as MDHEN and CDR2 as SYDVKM. The CDR3 sequence is 16 residues long. CDR3 sequence (DNA): TGTGCCAGCATTCCATCGGGCGGGAGTTCCTACAATGAGCAGTTCTTC. The encoded protein is CASIPSGGSSYNEQFF. Looking up the rest from reference TRBV28 and TRBJ2-1 gives the full variable domain: DVKVTQSSRYLVKRTGEKVFLECVQDMDHENMFWYRQDPGLGLRLIYFSYDVKMKEKGDIPEGYSVSREKKERFSLILESASTNQTSMYLCASIPSGGSSYNEQFFGPGTRLTVL.

This clone appeared once. The CDR3 is CASSQGRLGYEQYF. As DNA, the CDR3 is TGCGCCAGCAGCCAAGGGCGACTAGGCTACGAGCAGTACTTC. The rearrangement joins TRBV4-3 to TRBJ2-7; D is perhaps TRBD2 (6 bases). Between the trimmed V and J ends, which lost 1 base and 3 bases, there was a span of 10 bases. The CDR3 is 14 amino acids. CDR1 and CDR2 from the germline V gene are LGHNA and YSLEER.

This clone was observed a single time. The V and J genes are TRBV28 and TRBJ1-5; D perhaps matches TRBD1 (6 bases). V was trimmed by 7 bases and J by 0 bases, leaving 13 bases between them. This CDR3 is built from 15 residues. Germline V lookup: CDR1 MDHEN, CDR2 SYDVKM. DNA of the CDR3: TGTGCCAGCAATACAGGGCCTTATAGCAATCAGCCCCAGCATTTT. Translating it yields CASNTGPYSNQPQHF.

The chain carries TRBV18 and TRBJ2-1, with D perhaps TRBD2 (7 bases). Per the germline V gene, CDR1 is KGHSH and CDR2 is LQKENI. This CDR3 comprises 18 residues. Trimming removed 2 bases from V and 6 bases from J, with 23 bases in between. The CDR3 sequence: CASSPTGPGGGASNEQFF. CDR3 bases: TGTGCCAGCTCACCAACGGGCCCCGGAGGGGGGGCTTCCAATGAGCAGTTCTTC.

Here the CDR3 reads CASSLSFVRGNTGELFF. The CDR3 DNA sequence: TGTGCCAGCAGCTTAAGTTTTGTGCGGGGGAACACCGGGGAGCTGTTTTTT. This chain connects TRBV7-8 to TRBJ2-2; D perhaps matches TRBD2 (6 bases). V was trimmed by 2 bases and J by 1 base, leaving 14 bases between them. The CDR3 extends over 17 amino acids. Germline CDR1 reads SGHVS; CDR2 reads FQNEAQ.

This chain connects TRBV19 to TRBJ2-7; D perhaps matches TRBD1 (5 bases). V lost 5 bases to trimming and J lost 2 bases, with 13 bases between them. The germline CDR1 and CDR2 sequences are LNHDA and SQIVND (reference sequence). CDR3 length equals 14 residues. The CDR3 region has the DNA TGTGCCAGTAGTGTCTCGACAGCTCCCTACGAGCAGTACTTC. This codes for CASSVSTAPYEQYF.

The chain carries TRBV28 and TRBJ1-2; D is unresolved. Trimming removed 2 bases at V and 7 bases at J, with 8 bases between. CDR1 is MDHEN and CDR2 is SYDVKM in the germline V gene. The CDR3 has 12 amino acids. The CDR3 coding sequence is TGTGCCAGCAGTTTAAGGGCGACTGGCTACACCTTC. It encodes CASSLRATGYTF.

The V and J genes are TRBV7-6 and TRBJ2-7; TRBD1 or TRBD2 may be the D gene (5 bases each). The V end lost 1 base, the J end lost 7 bases, and 8 bases lay between the germline ends. The germline V gene encodes CDR1 SGHVS and CDR2 FNYEAQ. The CDR3 covers 12 residues. CDR3 DNA sequence: TGTGCCAGCAGCTTAGGGGGCGGGGAGCAGTACTTC. It is translated as CASSLGGGEQYF.

The V and J genes are TRBV7-9 and TRBJ2-6, with TRBD1 identical over 7 bases. With V trimmed by 5 bases and J by 3 bases, 10 bases remained unmatched. Germline assignment: CDR1 SEHNR and CDR2 FQNEAQ (reference sequence). This CDR3 is built from 17 residues. Here the CDR3 DNA reads TGTGCCAGCAGCCCGACAGGGTTTGTCGGTGGGGCCAACGTCCTGACTTTC. Residues: CASSPTGFVGGANVLTF.

The rearrangement uses TRBV5-1 and TRBJ1-2; D gene ambiguous. Germline V gives CDR1 SGHRS, CDR2 YFSETQ. Trimming pared 0 bases from V and 7 bases from J, leaving 7 bases between. The CDR3 spans 12 residues. Written as DNA, the CDR3 is TGCGCCAGCAGCTTGGGGCAGGCTGGCTACACCTTC. This gives the protein CASSLGQAGYTF.

This sequence joins TRBV6-5 and TRBJ2-3; D is unresolved. The germline V gene encodes CDR1 MNHEY and CDR2 SVGAGI. Trimming left V 6 bases short and J 0 bases short, with 7 bases between. CDR3 length equals 13 residues. CDR3 DNA: TGTGCCAGCAGCTTTAAGAGCACAGATACGCAGTATTTT. It translates to CASSFKSTDTQYF.

The genes are TRBV28 and TRBJ1-4; D unclear. Trimming shortened V by 2 bases and J by 4 bases, and 8 bases separated the two germline ends. This CDR3 has 14 amino acids. Germline V gene sequence: CDR1 MDHEN, CDR2 SYDVKM. Here the CDR3 reads CASSLRQLNEKLFF. CDR3 coding DNA: TGTGCCAGCAGTTTACGGCAGCTTAATGAAAAACTGTTTTTT.

V is TRBV5-1 and J is TRBJ2-7; D gene uncertain. This CDR3 is 11 amino acids long. The germline V and J ends were trimmed by 2 bases and 3 bases, with 3 bases remaining between them. Germline CDR1 and CDR2: SGHRS and YFSETQ. The CDR3 region has the DNA TGCGCCAGCAGCTTTGGCTACGAGCAGTACTTC. Translating gives CASSFGYEQYF.

The chain is built from TRBV6-6 and TRBJ2-7; D perhaps matches TRBD1 (5 bases). The CDR3 length is 14 residues. CDR1 is MNHNY, CDR2 SVGAGI, per germline (reference sequence). The V and J ends lost 2 bases and 2 bases respectively, with 10 bases between them. In DNA form, the CDR3 reads TGTGCCAGCAGTTACCTGGGGCCTCCCTACGAGCAGTACTTC. Encoded protein: CASSYLGPPYEQYF.

CDR3 residues: CASSENQGATGNQPQHF. DNA for the CDR3: TGTGCCAGCAGTGAGAATCAGGGGGCAACGGGAAATCAGCCCCAGCATTTT. This chain uses TRBV28 with TRBJ1-5, with TRBD1 matching over 8 bases. J gave up 4 bases and V 5 bases, and 13 bases lay outside the gene matches. Looked up from germline, CDR1 is MDHEN and CDR2 is SYDVKM. The CDR3 is 17 amino acids. Full variable domain (remainder filled in from reference TRBV28 and TRBJ1-5): DVKVTQSSRYLVKRTGEKVFLECVQDMDHENMFWYRQDPGLGLRLIYFSYDVKMKEKGDIPEGYSVSREKKERFSLILESASTNQTSMYLCASSENQGATGNQPQHFGDGTRLSIL.

This clone was observed a few times. V and J are TRBV9 and TRBJ2-7; D possibly corresponds to TRBD2 (5 bases). The V gene lost 3 bases and the J gene lost 12 bases, with 19 bases spanning the gap. This CDR3 has 13 amino acids. Per germline, CDR1 SGDLS and CDR2 YYNGEE. CDR3 DNA: TGTGCCAGCAGCGCGGGAAATACGGGTCCCATGTACTTC. Protein sequence: CASSAGNTGPMYF.

This clone has a single count. This CDR3 is also generated by other DNA sequences in the sample. This chain connects TRBV5-6 to TRBJ2-1, with 11 positions matching TRBD2. With 0 bases clipped from V and 3 bases from J, the junction kept 8 bases outside the gene matches. This CDR3 has 18 amino acids. CDR1 and CDR2 from the germline V gene are SGHDT and YYEEEE. CDR3 bases: TGTGCCAGCAGCTTGGCCGGTACTAGCGGGAGCGTCTACAATGAGCAGTTCTTC. Translation gives CASSLAGTSGSVYNEQFF. The full variable domain, with the rest looked up from reference TRBV5-6 and TRBJ2-1, is DAGVTQSPTHLIKTRGQQVTLRCSPKSGHDTVSWYQQALGQGPQFIFQYYEEEERQRGNFPDRFSGHQFPNYSSELNVNALLLGDSALYLCASSLAGTSGSVYNEQFFGPGTRLTVL.

The chain joins TRBV6-4 to TRBJ2-3, with 7 nucleotides matching TRBD1. The V gene's germline CDR1 is MRHNA and CDR2 SNTAGT. The CDR3 totals 15 residues. V dropped 6 bases and J dropped 4; count of bases not matched to a gene: 10. The CDR3 DNA follows: TGTGCCAGCAGCGTACAGGGGATTGAGGCAGATACGCAGTATTTT. Its protein product is CASSVQGIEADTQYF.